These T cell receptor beta chains were read from a single sample in a study of blood T cell repertoires in COVID-19. The repertoire was sequenced with immunoSEQ multiplex PCR; TCRdb's copy has only in-frame clones and lacks some. Of around 63,000 clones listed, 85% to 90% are singletons. The material sequenced was peripheral blood. The receptors stem from a woman aged 60 to 75 with COVID-19, enrolled during active disease. CDR3s include the opening cysteine and the closing phenylalanine or tryptophan. D genes are given only for firm matches. Clone sizes are given selectively: once, few, many, or a class where the clone is expanded.

clone_size j_call d_call v_call cdr3_aa cdr3_nt
- TRBJ1-5 - TRBV12-3/TRBV12-4 CASSGAYQPQHF TGTGCCAGCAGTGGGGCTTATCAGCCCCAGCATTTT
once TRBJ2-1 TRBD2 TRBV4-2 CASSQVLGGGNEQFF TGTGCCAGCAGCCAAGTACTCGGGGGGGGCAATGAGCAGTTCTTC
- TRBJ2-5 TRBD2 TRBV7-9 CASSSGLAGETQYF TGTGCCAGCAGCTCGGGACTAGCGGGGGAGACCCAGTACTTC
- TRBJ2-7 TRBD2 TRBV13 CASSRGGPYEQYF TGTGCCAGCAGCCGCGGGGGTCCCTACGAGCAGTACTTC
- TRBJ1-1 TRBD1 TRBV10-3 CAIQAGQGNTEAFF TGTGCCATCCAGGCGGGACAGGGGAACACTGAAGCTTTCTTT
- TRBJ1-4 TRBD1 TRBV7-6 CASSGQGVILSEKLFF TGTGCCAGCTCGGGACAGGGAGTAATATTGAGTGAAAAACTGTTTTTT
- TRBJ2-3 TRBD2 TRBV24-1 CATSWTSRGTDTQYF TGTGCCACCAGTTGGACTAGCCGAGGGACAGATACGCAGTATTTT
- TRBJ2-3 - TRBV6-4 CASSVGAGGTDTQYF TGTGCCAGCAGTGTCGGGGCAGGGGGCACAGATACGCAGTATTTT
- TRBJ1-5 TRBD1 TRBV30 CAWSDRADQPQHF TGTGCCTGGAGCGACAGGGCCGATCAGCCCCAGCATTTT
- TRBJ1-4 - TRBV5-1 CASSYWAESNEKLFF TGCGCCAGCAGTTACTGGGCCGAATCTAATGAAAAACTGTTTTTT
few TRBJ1-2 - TRBV18 CASSPQRELYGYTF TGTGCCAGCTCCCCACAGAGGGAGCTGTATGGCTACACCTTC
- TRBJ1-1 - TRBV5-1 CASSDLPGHQNTEAFF TGCGCCAGCAGCGACCTCCCGGGACACCAGAACACTGAAGCTTTCTTT
- TRBJ2-1 - TRBV6-2/TRBV6-3 CASSRTEEQFF TGTGCCAGCAGCAGAACTGAGGAGCAGTTCTTC
- TRBJ1-3 TRBD1 TRBV4-1 CASSQDPRQGLLNTIYF TGCGCCAGCAGCCAAGATCCCCGACAGGGACTTCTAAACACCATATATTTT
- TRBJ1-1 - TRBV4-2 CASSRETVQGNTEAFF TGTGCCAGCAGCCGAGAAACCGTACAGGGGAACACTGAAGCTTTCTTT